These 20 T cell receptor beta chains were all obtained from the same sample, sequenced in a study of CD8+ T cells in alopecia areata (dated by TCRdb to 2016 to 2019). Library creation used the immunoSEQ multiplex PCR assay. For TCR sequencing, RNA was extracted from every sample and reverse transcribed into cDNA to serve as template. This is the immuneACCESS table as TCRdb keeps it, with only in-frame sequences that have V and J called. A part of the clones is gone; compared with another copy, unresolved V genes explain less than half, and the rest is unexplained. The sample table lists over 150,000 clones, about three fifths of them with a count of one. The top ten hold around 13% of the sample. In light of the paper, this sample's time point label describes: roughly 24 weeks on oral tofacitinib. The treatment or condition tag for this specimen amounts to: oral pan-JAK inhibitor, 5-10 mg twice daily.

Sequenced material: CD8+ T cells sorted from blood, taken at week 24, from a patient treated with tofacitinib. The receptors derive from a human donor with alopecia areata.

V is TRBV29-1 and J is TRBJ2-3; 9 bases are a match to TRBD1. The germline gives CDR1 SQVTM, CDR2 ANQGSEA. V lost 7 bases to trimming and J lost 2 bases; unmatched junction nucleotides: 10. The CDR3 length is 15 residues. CDR3 DNA: TGCAGCGGCGCCGGGACAGGGTGGAACACAGATACGCAGTATTTT. It encodes CSGAGTGWNTDTQYF.

This clone was seen more than once but under ten times. The rearrangement links TRBV28 to TRBJ2-2; D uncertain. In germline, CDR1 is MDHEN, CDR2 SYDVKM. The CDR3 has 12 amino acids. V was pared by 3 bases and J by 7 bases, with 6 bases between. The CDR3 bases are TGTGCCAGCAGTTTGCAGTTCGGGGAGCTGTTTTTT. Translation: CASSLQFGELFF. The full variable domain, rest sourced from reference TRBV28 and TRBJ2-2, is DVKVTQSSRYLVKRTGEKVFLECVQDMDHENMFWYRQDPGLGLRLIYFSYDVKMKEKGDIPEGYSVSREKKERFSLILESASTNQTSMYLCASSLQFGELFFGEGSRLTVL.

The chain carries TRBV5-1 and TRBJ1-2; TRBD1 matches at 7 bases. Germline V gives CDR1 SGHRS, CDR2 YFSETQ. The CDR3 consists of 12 residues. V lost 2 bases, J lost 6 bases, and 1 base stayed unmatched. The CDR3 loop reads CASSFGTDGYTF. The CDR3 nucleotides are TGCGCCAGCAGCTTCGGGACAGATGGCTACACCTTC.

The V call is TRBV5-1, the J call TRBJ2-5, with TRBD2 identical over 10 bases. This CDR3 comprises 17 residues. Germline lookup yields CDR1 SGHRS and CDR2 YFSETQ. Losses at the gene ends were 1 base for V and 3 bases for J; bases not matched to a gene: 9. CDR3 sequence reads: CASSLFGSGGRKETQYF. The CDR3 bases are TGCGCCAGCAGCTTGTTTGGTAGCGGGGGGCGAAAAGAGACCCAGTACTTC.

This chain joins TRBV27 and TRBJ2-5, with 9 bases matching TRBD1. CDR1 is MNHEY, CDR2 SMNVEV, per germline (reference sequence). The length of the CDR3 is 17 residues. V shed 3 bases, J shed 5 bases, and the junction held 13 bases outside the gene matches. DNA for the CDR3: TGTGCCAGCAGTTTGTCCCCCCCGGACAGGGGTGAGGAGACCCAGTACTTC. The encoded protein is CASSLSPPDRGEETQYF.

As to this clone: One end of the junction fails to match germline, which may point to a read error. The CDR3 spells CSVEGRGATEAFF. The CDR3, as DNA: TGCAGCGTCGAAGGAAGGGGAGCCACTGAAGCTTTCTTT. The V gene is TRBV29-1, the J gene TRBJ1-1; perhaps TRBD1 as D (5 bases). The CDR3 has 13 amino acids. The germline V gene encodes CDR1 SQVTM and CDR2 ANQGSEA.

Only a few counts were recorded for this clone. The gene calls are TRBV5-6 and TRBJ2-7, with D tentatively TRBD2 (6 bases). This CDR3 contains 14 residues. From germline, CDR1 is SGHDT and CDR2 YYEEEE. V shed 3 bases and J shed 3 bases, with 13 bases lying between them. CDR3 sequence reads: CASSSRRVHYEQYF. Written as DNA, the CDR3 is TGTGCCAGCAGCTCCAGGAGGGTCCACTACGAGCAGTACTTC.

This clone was recorded once. This sample also contains other DNA sequences that code for the same CDR3. The genes are TRBV4-1 and TRBJ2-5; 12 bases are shared with TRBD2. Germline V gene sequence: CDR1 MGHRA, CDR2 YSYEKL. J lost 2 bases, V lost 0 bases, and 1 base had no gene match. The length of the CDR3 is 16 residues. The CDR3 nucleotides are TGCGCCAGCAGCCAAGAACTAGCGGGGGGACAAGAGACCCAGTACTTC. Its protein product is CASSQELAGGQETQYF.

This sequence joins TRBV5-6 and TRBJ1-2; D remains ambiguous. Trimming left V 0 bases short and J 8 bases short, with 8 bases between. Per the germline V gene, CDR1 is SGHDT and CDR2 is YYEEEE. The CDR3 totals 12 residues. This chain's CDR3 is CASSLGLRGYTF. In DNA form, the CDR3 reads TGTGCCAGCAGCTTGGGACTTCGCGGCTACACCTTC.

V and J are TRBV7-9 and TRBJ2-1, with 7 bases matching TRBD2. Germline V gene lookup returns CDR1 SEHNR and CDR2 FQNEAQ (reference sequence). V trimming: 2 bases; J trimming: 7 bases; junction bases outside the gene matches: 14. This CDR3 has 17 residues. The CDR3 DNA sequence: TGTGCCAGCAGCTTATGGCAGACTAGCTCGTTGGGTAATGAGCAGTTCTTC. This translates into CASSLWQTSSLGNEQFF.

V usage is TRBV10-2 and J usage is TRBJ2-3; D is possibly TRBD1 (5 bases). The length of the CDR3 is 13 residues. Germline-derived CDR1 and CDR2 are WSHSY and SAAADI. Trimming took off 4 bases at V and 1 base at J, with 6 bases between the two ends. The CDR3 spells CASSGTRTDTQYF. CDR3 DNA: TGCGCCAGCAGTGGGACACGCACAGATACGCAGTATTTT.

A word on this clone: In the same sample, other DNA sequences code for this CDR3. This rearrangement joins TRBV5-6 to TRBJ1-4; TRBD1 matches 7 bases. Germline loops: CDR1 SGHDT, CDR2 YYEEEE. CDR3 length: 14 amino acids. V was pared by 4 bases and J by 3 bases, with 3 bases of the junction left unmatched. DNA for the CDR3: TGTGCCAGCAGCCATGGGACAGCTAATGAAAAACTGTTTTTT. Protein product: CASSHGTANEKLFF. The full variable domain, its missing parts supplied by reference TRBV5-6 and TRBJ1-4, is DAGVTQSPTHLIKTRGQQVTLRCSPKSGHDTVSWYQQALGQGPQFIFQYYEEEERQRGNFPDRFSGHQFPNYSSELNVNALLLGDSALYLCASSHGTANEKLFFGSGTQLSVL.

This chain links TRBV11-2 with TRBJ2-1; D perhaps matches TRBD2 (6 bases). The V end lost 7 bases, the J end lost 4 bases, and 23 bases lay between the germline ends. CDR3 size: 17 residues. The V gene's germline CDR1 is SGHAT and CDR2 FQNNGV. CDR3 coding DNA: TGTGCCAGCAACCCCGGCGGGGCAGGGCAATTATACAATGAGCAGTTCTTC. It specifies CASNPGGAGQLYNEQFF.

This clone was seen a handful of times. This chain joins TRBV6-5 and TRBJ2-2, with D unclear. CDR3 length: 12 residues. Trimming stripped 6 bases from V and 6 bases from J, with 8 bases between. The germline V gene encodes CDR1 MNHEY and CDR2 SVGAGI. The CDR3 bases are TGTGCCAGCAGCCCCGGTTCCGGGGAGCTGTTTTTT. It translates to CASSPGSGELFF.

The chain has TRBV30 and TRBJ1-1; the D is unclear. Trimming shortened V by 3 bases and J by 1 base, and 12 bases separated the two germline ends. The CDR3 sequence is 14 residues long. Germline lookup yields CDR1 GTSNPN and CDR2 SVGIG (reference sequence). CDR3 coding DNA: TGTGCCTGGAGGCTCGGGGAGGGGAACACTGAAGCTTTCTTT. It translates to CAWRLGEGNTEAFF.

This clone was seen only a few times. V gene TRBV6-5 combines with J gene TRBJ2-5; D possibly corresponds to TRBD1 (6 bases). The CDR3 totals 14 residues. Germline-derived CDR1 and CDR2 are MNHEY and SVGAGI. V dropped 1 base and J dropped 5 bases, with 11 bases sitting between them. The CDR3 reads CASSYFGGSETQYF. Written as DNA, the CDR3 is TGTGCCAGCAGTTACTTTGGGGGCAGTGAGACCCAGTACTTC.

This chain joins TRBV2 and TRBJ2-1; TRBD2 might be the D (6 bases). From germline, CDR1 is SNHLY and CDR2 FYNNEI. The CDR3 totals 15 residues. The V end lost 2 bases, the J end lost 6 bases, and 14 bases lay between the germline ends. Here the CDR3 reads CASSEWKGLGNEQFF. The CDR3 coding sequence is TGTGCCAGCAGTGAATGGAAGGGACTGGGCAATGAGCAGTTCTTC.

The chain has TRBV2 and TRBJ2-3; D possibly corresponds to TRBD2 (6 bases). Germline CDR1 SNHLY, CDR2 FYNNEI. The V end lost 7 bases, the J end lost 1 base, and 9 bases lay between the germline ends. The CDR3 contains 13 residues. The CDR3, as DNA: TGTGCCAGCAAGCGGGTCGGCACAGATACGCAGTATTTT. It specifies CASKRVGTDTQYF.

The rearrangement uses TRBV5-1 and TRBJ2-7; 10 bases match TRBD1. V shed 3 bases and J 4 bases; nucleotides not matched to a gene: 10. The germline V gene encodes CDR1 SGHRS and CDR2 YFSETQ. CDR3 size: 16 residues. CDR3 coding DNA: TGCGCCAGCAGCTCAGGAACCGGGACAGGGGCGTACGAGCAGTACTTC. Translating it yields CASSSGTGTGAYEQYF.

The chain uses TRBV30 and TRBJ1-6; D unclear. The CDR3 extends over 12 amino acids. Germline CDR1 GTSNPN, CDR2 SVGIG (reference sequence). Trimming removed 1 base at V and 14 bases at J, with 12 bases between. The CDR3 here is CAWSEGSGSLHF. As DNA, the CDR3 is TGTGCCTGGAGTGAAGGCAGCGGATCCCTCCACTTT.